The 9 T cell receptor beta chains in this list originate from one sample, sequenced in a study of neurological immune-mediated disorders. Described time point: longitudinal time-point 2. One entry per CDR3 protein results from TCRdb running MiXCR on the 5' RACE reads. The data contain 84,000 or so distinct CDR3 sequences, about 13% of them seen just once; the ten biggest clones take up roughly 4.8%. What was sequenced was PBMCs. Source of these receptors: a female donor with HTLV-1-associated myelopathy (HAM/TSP).

This clonotype showed up many times. J is TRBJ2-5 and V is TRBV20-1, with 13 bases matching TRBD2. The CDR3 has 17 residues. Per the germline V gene, CDR1 is DFQATT and CDR2 is SNEGSKA (reference sequence). The V segment lost 3 bases and the J segment 2 bases; nucleotides outside the gene matches: 9. CDR3 nucleotide sequence: TGCAGTGCTAGCGCTGCCGGACTAGCGGGGGCGCAAGAGACCCAGTACTTC. It is translated as CSASAAGLAGAQETQYF.

This clonotype was seen ten or more times. The chain links TRBV28 to TRBJ1-6; D not resolved. This CDR3 spans 15 amino acids. Germline loops: CDR1 MDHEN, CDR2 SYDVKM. V dropped 7 bases and J dropped 1 base, with 11 bases sitting between them. The DNA for the CDR3 is TGTGCCAGCACCGAGGGCAGGTCCTATAATTCACCCCTCCACTTT. This gives the protein CASTEGRSYNSPLHF.

This clonotype was seen at least ten times. V is TRBV5-6 and J is TRBJ1-6; a weak D match, TRBD1 (5 bases). This CDR3 has 18 residues. Trimming removed 2 bases at V and 7 bases at J, with 22 bases between. Germline CDR1 and CDR2: SGHDT and YYEEEE. In DNA form, the CDR3 reads TGTGCCAGCAGCTTTGGCAGGGTTATCCCCCGGAACAATTCACCCCTCCACTTT. As protein: CASSFGRVIPRNNSPLHF. Filled out from reference TRBV5-6 and TRBJ1-6, the complete variable domain reads DAGVTQSPTHLIKTRGQQVTLRCSPKSGHDTVSWYQQALGQGPQFIFQYYEEEERQRGNFPDRFSGHQFPNYSSELNVNALLLGDSALYLCASSFGRVIPRNNSPLHFGNGTRLTVT.

In its sample, this clonotype was seen many times. This chain joins TRBV5-1 and TRBJ2-1, with TRBD2 identical over 9 bases. Germline V gene sequence: CDR1 SGHRS, CDR2 YFSETQ. V lost 5 bases, J lost 5 bases, and 5 bases stayed unmatched. This CDR3 has 14 amino acids. CDR3 residues: CASRVAGGDNEQFF. Here the CDR3 DNA reads TGCGCCAGCAGGGTCGCGGGGGGGGACAATGAGCAGTTCTTC.

Many counts were recorded for this clonotype. The chain couples TRBV5-1 to TRBJ1-2; D not certain. This CDR3 has 14 residues. The germline V gene has CDR1 SGHRS and CDR2 YFSETQ. V gave up 5 bases and J gave up 2 bases, with 13 bases separating them. Here the CDR3 reads CASSDPGYNYGYTF. In nucleotides, the CDR3 is TGCGCCAGCAGTGACCCAGGATACAACTATGGCTACACCTTC. The full variable domain, rest sourced from reference TRBV5-1 and TRBJ1-2, is KAGVTQTPRYLIKTRGQQVTLSCSPISGHRSVSWYQQTPGQGLQFLFEYFSETQRNKGNFPGRFSGRQFSNSRSEMNVSTLELGDSALYLCASSDPGYNYGYTFGSGTRLTVV.

Worth noting for this clonotype: A junction boundary mismatches the germline segment, possibly from a read error. J is TRBJ2-2 and V is TRBV20-1, with a tentative D call TRBD2 (5 bases). The germline V gene has CDR1 DFQATT and CDR2 SNEGSKA (reference sequence). CDR3 length equals 14 residues. The CDR3: CSARGGPHTGELLF. In DNA, the CDR3 is TGCAGTGCTAGAGGTGGACCACACACCGGGGAGCTGCTTTTC.

The genes are TRBV29-1 and TRBJ2-1; D unresolved. V was pared by 7 bases and J by 8 bases, with 6 bases between. The CDR3 consists of 9 residues. Germline V gene data show CDR1 as SQVTM and CDR2 as ANQGSEA. This chain's CDR3 is CSAGDEQFF. CDR3 coding DNA: TGCAGCGCCGGCGATGAGCAGTTCTTC.

This clonotype has just a few counts. The chain employs TRBV5-1 and TRBJ1-3; a possible D gene is TRBD1 (5 bases). V lost 2 bases, J lost 3 bases, and 9 bases lay in between. Per germline, CDR1 SGHRS and CDR2 YFSETQ. The CDR3 runs to 14 residues. DNA of the CDR3: TGCGCCAGCAGCTTAGCAGGGAGTGGAAACACCATATATTTT. The encoded protein is CASSLAGSGNTIYF.

The rearrangement links TRBV12-3 or TRBV12-4 to TRBJ1-1, with 7 bases aligning to TRBD1. Trimming removed 2 bases from V and 10 bases from J; junction bases left unmatched: 10. CDR3 length: 14 amino acids. The CDR3 DNA follows: TGTGCCAGCAGTTTACATGACAGGGAAGGAAGAGCTTTCTTT. Residues: CASSLHDREGRAFF.